This T cell receptor beta chain derives from a study of response to subunit inactivated influenza vaccine. Study-wide results and limits: Seasonal influenza vaccination, on each occasion, was suggested by the authors to recruit few new T cells.

Trimming stripped 4 bases from V and 3 bases from J, with 15 bases between. The germline CDR1 and CDR2 sequences are MNHEY and SVGAGI. The CDR3 is 15 residues long. MiXCR was run by TCRdb on the RT-PCR reads, yielding one entry per CDR3 protein. The sample yields more than 550,000 distinct CDR3 sequences, about 12% seen once. A note on this clonotype: No antigen is known for it.

The sequencing here drew on PBMCs from blood, taken on the day of vaccination. The chain couples TRBV6-5 to TRBJ1-2; D might be TRBD1 (5 bases). The receptor's source is a man over 45 who received an inactivated influenza vaccine. The CDR3 reads CASSSQGPSHYGYTF. DNA for the CDR3: TGTGCCAGCAGTTCCCAGGGTCCCTCCCACTATGGCTACACCTTC.